This note documents a single T cell receptor (beta chain) sequence. In the original processing: From reference gene primer amplification, estimates of nucleated cell counts were derived. Some clones are missing from TCRdb's copy, which holds only in-frame ones; the method was immunoSEQ multiplex PCR. V and J calls and clone size are copied from that table; D and trimming were computed from the DNA. The sample includes some 190,000 clones, roughly 90% of them seen just once. The data stem from a study of blood T cell repertoires in COVID-19. Study information: Italy, Spain and the United States were the sources of the convalescent and acute COVID-19 samples. Sources were T cells, B-cell-depleted T cells, or PBMCs; the material itself was cDNA or gDNA.

The germline V gene has CDR1 SGHRS and CDR2 YFSETQ. Trimming at V came to 1 base and at J to 6 bases, leaving 7 bases not matched to a gene. This CDR3 comprises 15 residues. The chain couples TRBV5-1 to TRBJ2-7; 10 bases line up with TRBD1. Sequenced sample: peripheral blood. This TCR was sampled from a woman in her thirties or forties who had recovered from COVID-19. The CDR3 sequence is CASSLSGTGVAEQYF. The CDR3 region has the DNA TGCGCCAGCAGCTTGTCAGGGACAGGGGTTGCCGAGCAGTACTTC.